This T cell receptor (beta chain) was recovered during a study of blood T cell repertoires in COVID-19. Background on the study: COVID-19 samples, acute and convalescent, were from the United States, Italy and Spain.

Libraries were prepared by immunoSEQ multiplex PCR; TCRdb keeps only in-frame clonotypes and omits some of them. The sample holds approximately 24,000 clones, 90% to 95% seen once. After removal of 6 bases from V and 6 bases from J, the junction contained 9 bases not matched to a gene. The length of the CDR3 is 16 residues. Per germline, CDR1 SNHLY and CDR2 FYNNEI. This TCR was sampled from a woman between 45 and 65 years old with active COVID-19. The sequenced sample consisted of peripheral blood. V is TRBV2 and J is TRBJ2-3, with 13 bases lining up with TRBD2. CDR3 residues: CASSPGLAGVWDTQYF. DNA for the CDR3: TGTGCCAGCAGCCCCGGACTAGCGGGAGTATGGGATACGCAGTATTTT.